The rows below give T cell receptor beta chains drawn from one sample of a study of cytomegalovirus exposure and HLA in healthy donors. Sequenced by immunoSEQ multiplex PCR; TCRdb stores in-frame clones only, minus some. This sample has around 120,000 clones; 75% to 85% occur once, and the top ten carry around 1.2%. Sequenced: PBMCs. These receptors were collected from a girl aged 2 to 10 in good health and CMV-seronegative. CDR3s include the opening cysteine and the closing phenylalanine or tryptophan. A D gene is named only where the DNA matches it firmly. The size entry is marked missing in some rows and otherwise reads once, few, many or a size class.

cdr3_nt: TGTGCCAGTAGTATTTTATCTAACTATGGCTACACCTTC
cdr3_aa: CASSILSNYGYTF
j_call: TRBJ1-2
v_call: TRBV19
d_call: NA
clone_size: few

cdr3_nt: TGTGCCAGCAAGTTAACAAGTCAGCCCCAGCATTTT
cdr3_aa: CASKLTSQPQHF
j_call: TRBJ1-5
v_call: TRBV6-6
d_call: NA
clone_size: few

cdr3_nt: TGCGCCAGCAGCCTAGATCAGAAGTCTAGCACAGATACGCAGTATTTT
cdr3_aa: CASSLDQKSSTDTQYF
j_call: TRBJ2-3
v_call: TRBV5-1
d_call: NA
clone_size: NA

cdr3_nt: TGTGCCTGGAGTCGGGGATCTGGAAACACCATATATTTT
cdr3_aa: CAWSRGSGNTIYF
j_call: TRBJ1-3
v_call: TRBV30
d_call: NA
clone_size: NA

cdr3_nt: TGTGCCAGCAGCACGGGACTAGCGGGGGGACAAGAGACCCAGTACTTC
cdr3_aa: CASSTGLAGGQETQYF
j_call: TRBJ2-5
v_call: TRBV5-4
d_call: TRBD2
clone_size: NA

cdr3_nt: TGTGCCAGCAGCGTGGAGGGGGGGCGGAGAGAGACCCAGTACTTC
cdr3_aa: CASSVEGGRRETQYF
j_call: TRBJ2-5
v_call: TRBV5-6
d_call: NA
clone_size: NA

cdr3_nt: TGTGCCAGCAGTTTACGGACTGTTGGGGATACGCAGTATTTT
cdr3_aa: CASSLRTVGDTQYF
j_call: TRBJ2-3
v_call: TRBV27
d_call: NA
clone_size: NA

cdr3_nt: TGTGCCAGTAGTAGGGACAGGGCTTCTCGGGCTGAAGCTTTCTTT
cdr3_aa: CASSRDRASRAEAFF
j_call: TRBJ1-1
v_call: TRBV19
d_call: TRBD1
clone_size: NA

cdr3_nt: TGTGCCAGCAGCTCGCGGACTGGGAGCTCCTACAATGAGCAGTTCTTC
cdr3_aa: CASSSRTGSSYNEQFF
j_call: TRBJ2-1
v_call: TRBV7-3
d_call: NA
clone_size: NA

cdr3_nt: TGCGCCAGCAGGGGTAGGGGGAGTGTTAGTTCGGGCGAGACCCAGTACTTC
cdr3_aa: CASRGRGSVSSGETQYF
j_call: TRBJ2-5
v_call: TRBV10-1
d_call: NA
clone_size: NA

cdr3_nt: TGTGCCAGCAGCTTAGGCGGCTACTCTGGAAACACCATATATTTT
cdr3_aa: CASSLGGYSGNTIYF
j_call: TRBJ1-3
v_call: TRBV11-2
d_call: NA
clone_size: NA

cdr3_nt: TGTGCCTGGAGTGTAGAGGTCGAGCAGTACTTC
cdr3_aa: CAWSVEVEQYF
j_call: TRBJ2-7
v_call: TRBV30
d_call: NA
clone_size: NA

cdr3_nt: TGTGCCAGCAGCCCAGGGTCTGGCTACACCTTC
cdr3_aa: CASSPGSGYTF
j_call: TRBJ1-2
v_call: TRBV27
d_call: NA
clone_size: NA

cdr3_nt: TGTGCCAGCAGCCACCTCGGGGGGGAGCTGTTTTTT
cdr3_aa: CASSHLGGELFF
j_call: TRBJ2-2
v_call: TRBV27
d_call: NA
clone_size: NA

cdr3_nt: TGTGCCAGCAGTGCCGGGGGTTACAGGGCTTTCTTT
cdr3_aa: CASSAGGYRAFF
j_call: TRBJ1-1
v_call: TRBV25-1
d_call: NA
clone_size: NA

cdr3_nt: TGCAGCGTTGGGGGGGACTTAAGTGGCTACACCTTC
cdr3_aa: CSVGGDLSGYTF
j_call: TRBJ1-2
v_call: TRBV29-1
d_call: NA
clone_size: NA

cdr3_nt: TGTGCCAGCAGCTCGACGGGGGGCGGGGGGCCTTACGAGCAGTACTTC
cdr3_aa: CASSSTGGGGPYEQYF
j_call: TRBJ2-7
v_call: TRBV5-4
d_call: TRBD2
clone_size: NA

cdr3_nt: TGTGCCAGCAGTGAACCGGGTGAGGACTACACCTTC
cdr3_aa: CASSEPGEDYTF
j_call: TRBJ1-2
v_call: TRBV2
d_call: NA
clone_size: NA

cdr3_nt: TGCGCCAGCAGTGGGACAGGGGGCAGCACAGATACGCAGTATTTT
cdr3_aa: CASSGTGGSTDTQYF
j_call: TRBJ2-3
v_call: TRBV10-2
d_call: TRBD1
clone_size: NA

cdr3_nt: TGTGCCTGGAGTGCGGGGGGCAATCAGCCCCAGCATTTT
cdr3_aa: CAWSAGGNQPQHF
j_call: TRBJ1-5
v_call: TRBV30
d_call: NA
clone_size: NA

cdr3_nt: TGTGCCAGCAGCCCCACAAGAATCAAAGGGGAAACTGAAGCTTTCTTT
cdr3_aa: CASSPTRIKGETEAFF
j_call: TRBJ1-1
v_call: TRBV7-9
d_call: NA
clone_size: NA

cdr3_nt: TGTGCCAGCAGTGTAAACGATAACCGACTTATCTTCACTACCTACGAGCAGTACTTC
cdr3_aa: CASSVNDNRLIFTTYEQYF
j_call: TRBJ2-7
v_call: TRBV6-1
d_call: NA
clone_size: NA

cdr3_nt: TGTGCCAGCAGTCGCCTCGACAGGGAGAACACTGAAGCTTTCTTT
cdr3_aa: CASSRLDRENTEAFF
j_call: TRBJ1-1
v_call: TRBV28
d_call: TRBD1
clone_size: once

cdr3_nt: TGTGCCAGCAGCAGGAGCTGGGACACAACTAATGAAAAACTGTTTTTT
cdr3_aa: CASSRSWDTTNEKLFF
j_call: TRBJ1-4
v_call: TRBV4-1
d_call: NA
clone_size: NA

cdr3_nt: TGTGCCAGTAAGGGGATAAGTCCACACACAGATACGCAGTATTTT
cdr3_aa: CASKGISPHTDTQYF
j_call: TRBJ2-3
v_call: TRBV19
d_call: NA
clone_size: NA

cdr3_nt: TGTGCCAGCAGTGAGCAGGGGGGCGGCACCGGGGAGCTGTTTTTT
cdr3_aa: CASSEQGGGTGELFF
j_call: TRBJ2-2
v_call: TRBV6-1
d_call: NA
clone_size: NA

cdr3_nt: TGCGCCAGCAGCTGGGGACAGGGGGCGAACTATGGCTACACCTTC
cdr3_aa: CASSWGQGANYGYTF
j_call: TRBJ1-2
v_call: TRBV5-1
d_call: TRBD1
clone_size: NA

cdr3_nt: TGCGCCAGCAGTAATGACAGGTCCCAGATCCAGTACTTC
cdr3_aa: CASSNDRSQIQYF
j_call: TRBJ2-5
v_call: TRBV10-1
d_call: NA
clone_size: NA